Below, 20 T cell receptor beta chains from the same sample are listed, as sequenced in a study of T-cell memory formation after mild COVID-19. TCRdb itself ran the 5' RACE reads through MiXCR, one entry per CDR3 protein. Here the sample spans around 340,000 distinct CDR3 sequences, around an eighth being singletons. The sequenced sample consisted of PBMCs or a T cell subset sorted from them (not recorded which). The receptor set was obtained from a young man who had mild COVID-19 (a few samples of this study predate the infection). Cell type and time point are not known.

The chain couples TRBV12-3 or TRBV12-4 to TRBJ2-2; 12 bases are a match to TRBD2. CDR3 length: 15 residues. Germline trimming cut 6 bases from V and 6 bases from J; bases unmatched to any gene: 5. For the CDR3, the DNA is TGTGCCAGCAGACCTAGCGGGGGGGCCGCCGGGGAGCTGTTTTTT. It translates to CASRPSGGAAGELFF.

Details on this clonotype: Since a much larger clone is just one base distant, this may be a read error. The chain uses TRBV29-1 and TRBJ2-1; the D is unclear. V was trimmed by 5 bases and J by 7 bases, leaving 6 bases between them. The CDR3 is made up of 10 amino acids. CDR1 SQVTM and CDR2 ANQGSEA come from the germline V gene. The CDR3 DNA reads TGCAGCGTTCAATGGAATGAGCAGTTCTTC. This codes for CSVQWNEQFF.

CDR3 loop: CASSLTWYSTDTQYF. DNA for the CDR3: TGTGCCAGCAGTTTGACTTGGTATAGCACAGATACGCAGTATTTT. This chain links TRBV27 with TRBJ2-3; D is unclear. Deletions cut 3 bases from V and 0 bases from J, with 10 bases between. The CDR3 runs to 15 residues. The germline gives CDR1 MNHEY, CDR2 SMNVEV (reference sequence).

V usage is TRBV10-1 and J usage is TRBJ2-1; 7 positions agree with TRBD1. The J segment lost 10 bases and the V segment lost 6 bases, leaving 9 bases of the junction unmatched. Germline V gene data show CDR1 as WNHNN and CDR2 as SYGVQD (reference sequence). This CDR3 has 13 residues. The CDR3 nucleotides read TGCGCCAGCAGCCACAGGGGAATCGGCGAGCAGTTCTTC. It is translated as CASSHRGIGEQFF.

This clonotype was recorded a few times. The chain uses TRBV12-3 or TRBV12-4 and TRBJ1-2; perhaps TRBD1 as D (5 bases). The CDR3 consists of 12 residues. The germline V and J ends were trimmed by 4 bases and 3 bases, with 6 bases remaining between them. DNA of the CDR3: TGTGCCAGCAGTTCAGGGTACTATGGCTACACCTTC. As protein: CASSSGYYGYTF.

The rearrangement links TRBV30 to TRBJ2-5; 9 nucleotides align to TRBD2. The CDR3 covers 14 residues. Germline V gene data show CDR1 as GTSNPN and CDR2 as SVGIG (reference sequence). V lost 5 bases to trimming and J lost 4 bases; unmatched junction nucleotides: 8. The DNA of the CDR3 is TGTGCCTGGGGCAGCGGGGGGCCTGGAGAGACCCAGTACTTC. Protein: CAWGSGGPGETQYF.

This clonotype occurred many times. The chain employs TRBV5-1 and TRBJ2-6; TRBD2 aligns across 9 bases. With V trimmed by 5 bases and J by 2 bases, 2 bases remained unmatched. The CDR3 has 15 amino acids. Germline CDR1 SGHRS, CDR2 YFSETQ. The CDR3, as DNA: TGCGCCAGCAGAGCGGGGGGAGCTGGGGCCAACGTCCTGACTTTC. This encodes CASRAGGAGANVLTF.

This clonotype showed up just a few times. CDR3 protein: CASSQVSFYEQYF. For the CDR3, the DNA is TGCGCCAGCAGCCAAGTCTCGTTCTACGAGCAGTACTTC. The V call is TRBV4-1, the J call TRBJ2-7; unclear D gene. V was clipped by 1 base and J by 3 bases, with 7 bases between them. The germline V gene has CDR1 MGHRA and CDR2 YSYEKL. The CDR3 covers 13 residues.

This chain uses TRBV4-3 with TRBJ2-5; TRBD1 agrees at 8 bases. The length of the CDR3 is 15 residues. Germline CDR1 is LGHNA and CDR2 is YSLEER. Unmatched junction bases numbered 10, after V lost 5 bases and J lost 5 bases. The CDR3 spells CASSVYRGFGETQYF. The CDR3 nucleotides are TGCGCCAGCAGCGTGTACAGGGGGTTCGGGGAGACCCAGTACTTC.

The CDR3 nucleotides read TGTGCCAGCAGTCCCCTCGGACTAGCGATGGGTGAGCAGTTCTTC. Protein sequence: CASSPLGLAMGEQFF. The chain recombines TRBV11-2 with TRBJ2-1; 9 bases line up with TRBD2. In germline, CDR1 is SGHAT, CDR2 FQNNGV. V lost 6 bases, J lost 9 bases, and 12 bases stayed unmatched. The CDR3 length is 15 residues.

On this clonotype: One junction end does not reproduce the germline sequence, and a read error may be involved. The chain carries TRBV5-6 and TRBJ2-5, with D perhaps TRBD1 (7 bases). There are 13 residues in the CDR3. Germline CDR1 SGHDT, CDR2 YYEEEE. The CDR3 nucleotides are TGTGCCAGCAGCGCGGGACAGAAAGAGACCGAGTACTTC. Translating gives CASSAGQKETEYF.

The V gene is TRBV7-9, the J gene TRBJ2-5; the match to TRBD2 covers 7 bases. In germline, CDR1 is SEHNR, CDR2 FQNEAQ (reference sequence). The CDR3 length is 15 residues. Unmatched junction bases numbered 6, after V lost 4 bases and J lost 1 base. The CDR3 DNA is TGTGCCAGCAGCTCCCGACCTAGCGGCCAAGAGACCCAGTACTTC. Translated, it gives CASSSRPSGQETQYF.

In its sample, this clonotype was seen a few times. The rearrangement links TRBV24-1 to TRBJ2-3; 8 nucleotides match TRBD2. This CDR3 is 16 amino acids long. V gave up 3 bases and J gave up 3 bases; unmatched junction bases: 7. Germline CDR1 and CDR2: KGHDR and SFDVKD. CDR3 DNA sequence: TGTGCCACCAGTGATGCCGGGACTAGAGGGACAGATACGCAGTATTTT. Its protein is CATSDAGTRGTDTQYF.

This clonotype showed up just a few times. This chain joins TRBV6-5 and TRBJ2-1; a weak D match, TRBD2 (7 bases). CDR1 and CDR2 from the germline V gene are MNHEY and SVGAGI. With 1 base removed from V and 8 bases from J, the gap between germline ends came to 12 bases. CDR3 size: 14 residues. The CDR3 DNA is TGTGCCAGCAGTTACTGGGGGGGGGCCGATGAGCAGTTCTTC. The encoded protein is CASSYWGGADEQFF.

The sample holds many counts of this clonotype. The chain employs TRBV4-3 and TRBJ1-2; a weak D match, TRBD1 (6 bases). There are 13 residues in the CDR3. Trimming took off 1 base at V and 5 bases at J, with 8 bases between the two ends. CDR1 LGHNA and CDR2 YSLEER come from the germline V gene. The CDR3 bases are TGCGCCAGCAGCCAAGGAGGGGGTTATGGCTACACCTTC. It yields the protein CASSQGGGYGYTF.

The CDR3 region has the DNA TGCAGCGTCGAACCCGTTGGGTGGGAGACCCAGTACTTC. Encoded protein: CSVEPVGWETQYF. The V call is TRBV29-1, the J call TRBJ2-5; D gene ambiguous. CDR1 and CDR2 (germline): SQVTM, ANQGSEA. V was clipped by 6 bases and J by 5 bases, with 16 bases between them. The CDR3 contains 13 residues.

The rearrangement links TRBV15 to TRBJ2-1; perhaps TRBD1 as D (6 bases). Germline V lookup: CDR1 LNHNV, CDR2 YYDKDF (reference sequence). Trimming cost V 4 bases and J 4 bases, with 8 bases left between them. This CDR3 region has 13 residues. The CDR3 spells CATSTDRYNEQFF. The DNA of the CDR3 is TGTGCCACCAGCACGGACAGATACAATGAGCAGTTCTTC. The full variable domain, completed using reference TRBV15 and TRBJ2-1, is DAMVIQNPRYQVTQFGKPVTLSCSQTLNHNVMYWYQQKSSQAPKLLFHYYDKDFNNEADTPDNFQSRRPNTSFCFLDIRSPGLGDTAMYLCATSTDRYNEQFFGPGTRLTVL.

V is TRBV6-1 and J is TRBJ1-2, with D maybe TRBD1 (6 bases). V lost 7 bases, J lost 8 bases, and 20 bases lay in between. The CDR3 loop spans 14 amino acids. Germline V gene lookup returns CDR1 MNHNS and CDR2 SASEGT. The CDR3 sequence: CASTDSGQTGGYTF. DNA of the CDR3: TGTGCCAGCACAGACTCTGGACAGACCGGGGGCTACACCTTC.

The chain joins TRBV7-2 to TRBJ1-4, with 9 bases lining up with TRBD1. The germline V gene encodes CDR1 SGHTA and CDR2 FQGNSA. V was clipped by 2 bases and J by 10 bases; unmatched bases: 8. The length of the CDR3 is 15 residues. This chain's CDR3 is CASSLKTGGLGKLFF. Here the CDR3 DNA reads TGTGCCAGCAGCTTAAAAACAGGGGGCTTAGGAAAACTGTTTTTT.

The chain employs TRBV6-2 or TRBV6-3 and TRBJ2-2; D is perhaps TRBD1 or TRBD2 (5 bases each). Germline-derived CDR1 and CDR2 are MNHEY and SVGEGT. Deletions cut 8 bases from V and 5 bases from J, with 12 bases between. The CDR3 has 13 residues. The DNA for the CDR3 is TGTGCCAGCGGGGGATTCGAAACCGGGGAGCTGTTTTTT. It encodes CASGGFETGELFF.